The clone carrying this TCR beta chain was counted once. The antigen remains undetermined. Compared with germline, one end of the junction differs, possibly owing to a read error. The length of the CDR3 is 13 residues. Germline V CDR1 and CDR2: WNHNN, SYGVQD (reference sequence). The sample is drawn from a study of blood T cells in healthy people across ages. Study-level findings and limits: The percentage of naive T cells correlated strongly with TCR beta diversity.

The authors ran a second PCR of about 7 to 11 cycles using a sample-barcoded 5' primer and a J-beta primer mix. Sequencing recovered at least 2.5 million CDR3-containing paired-end reads from each sample. A single record per CDR3 protein comes from TCRdb applying MiXCR to the 5' RACE reads. The sample holds some 900,000 distinct CDR3 sequences; around 30% are singletons and the top ten take roughly 17%. Isolating PBMCs gave at least 6 million of these cells per sample. Sequencing was done on a sample of blood. The sequence derives from a woman of 80 years or more in good health. The chain has TRBV10-1 and TRBJ1-5; D not resolved. CDR3 in amino acids: CASSDTSNQPRHF. For the CDR3, the DNA is TGCGCCAGCAGTGATACCAGCAATCAGCCCCGGCATTTT.